This is a list of T cell receptor beta chains from one sample in a study of CD8 T cells in ankylosing spondylitis. A single record per CDR3 protein comes from TCRdb applying MiXCR to the 5' RACE reads. This table holds under 950,000 distinct CDR3 sequences, 15% to 20% found once. The sample was blood, either unsorted or a sorted T cell fraction (not recorded which). All receptors derive from a male donor with ankylosing spondylitis. The CDR3 runs from the conserved cysteine through the conserved F or W. Each record gives: D gene, clone size, V gene, J gene, CDR3 protein, CDR3 DNA. D genes are given only for firm matches. The listing skips clone size in some rows; elsewhere it reads once, few, many or a size class.

TRBD1	many	TRBV7-2	TRBJ1-2	CASSSRDRDYGYTF	TGTGCCAGCAGCTCCCGGGACAGGGACTATGGCTACACCTTC
TRBD1	.	TRBV7-2	TRBJ2-2	CASRVTGTGGTGELFF	TGTGCCAGCAGGGTAACCGGGACAGGGGGCACCGGGGAGCTGTTTTTT
.	.	TRBV5-6	TRBJ2-1	CASSLKLRSYNEQFF	TGTGCCAGCAGCTTAAAACTACGCTCCTACAATGAGCAGTTCTTC
.	few	TRBV5-1	TRBJ2-7	CASSLTARYAGTYEQYF	TGCGCCAGCAGCCTGACAGCGAGGTATGCGGGGACCTACGAGCAGTACTTC
.	few	TRBV12-5	TRBJ2-1	CASGKEGDEQFF	TGTGCTAGTGGAAAAGAGGGGGATGAGCAGTTCTTC
.	few	TRBV18	TRBJ2-1	CASSALTGVGLYNEQFF	TGTGCCAGCTCAGCCTTGACAGGTGTGGGACTCTACAATGAGCAGTTCTTC
TRBD1	.	TRBV2	TRBJ1-4	CAFCKGGTGDTNEKLFF	TGTGCCTTCTGCAAGGGGGGGACAGGGGATACTAATGAAAAACTGTTTTTT
.	many	TRBV29-1	TRBJ2-7	CSVRDTTYEQYF	TGCAGCGTCCGGGACACAACCTACGAGCAGTACTTC
.	.	TRBV4-2	TRBJ2-6	CASSQDMTGANVLTF	TGTGCCAGCAGCCAAGATATGACTGGGGCCAACGTCCTGACTTTC
.	few	TRBV10-3	TRBJ1-1	CAIRQLNTEAFF	TGTGCCATCAGACAGCTGAACACTGAAGCTTTCTTT
TRBD1	.	TRBV5-1	TRBJ2-7	CASSFSDRGIYEQYF	TGCGCCAGCAGCTTCTCGGACAGGGGGATCTACGAGCAGTACTTC
.	.	TRBV27	TRBJ1-1	CASSLTTGLTEAFF	TGTGCCAGCAGTTTAACAACAGGGTTGACTGAAGCTTTCTTT
TRBD1	few	TRBV10-3	TRBJ1-6	CASHPGQGHSPLHF	TGTGCCTCACATCCGGGACAGGGGCATTCACCCCTCCACTTT
TRBD1	few	TRBV5-1	TRBJ1-4	CASSSTGGRNEKLFF	TGCGCCAGCAGCTCCACAGGGGGCAGGAATGAAAAACTGTTTTTT
.	many	TRBV6-1	TRBJ1-6	CASSDRWSNSPLHF	TGTGCCAGCAGTGACAGGTGGAGTAATTCACCCCTCCACTTT
TRBD2	.	TRBV5-1	TRBJ2-1	CASSASGREGNEQFF	TGCGCCAGCAGCGCCAGCGGGAGAGAGGGGAATGAGCAGTTCTTC
.	.	TRBV5-1	TRBJ2-2	CASSPGAANTGELFF	TGCGCCAGCAGCCCGGGAGCGGCTAACACCGGGGAGCTGTTTTTT
.	.	TRBV4-1	TRBJ2-7	CASSQEDNSYEQYF	TGCGCCAGCAGCCAAGAGGACAATTCCTACGAGCAGTACTTC
.	.	TRBV27	TRBJ2-1	CASSSPTRGYNEQFF	TGTGCCAGCAGTTCCCCCACCAGGGGATACAATGAGCAGTTCTTC
TRBD1	.	TRBV28	TRBJ2-7	CASSQQGTLGYEQYF	TGTGCCAGCAGTCAACAGGGGACCCTTGGGTACGAGCAGTACTTC
.	.	TRBV6-1	TRBJ2-1	CASFRGGSYNEQFF	TGTGCCAGTTTTAGGGGCGGCTCCTACAATGAGCAGTTCTTC
.	.	TRBV7-2	TRBJ1-5	CASSVSRDQPQHF	TGTGCCAGCAGCGTATCCAGAGATCAGCCCCAGCATTTT
.	.	TRBV27	TRBJ1-2	CASRTTAANYGYTF	TGTGCCAGCAGAACGACAGCTGCTAACTATGGCTACACCTTC
TRBD1	once	TRBV6-1	TRBJ2-7	CASSSAPGQGAYEQYF	TGTGCCAGCAGCTCCGCCCCGGGACAGGGCGCCTACGAGCAGTACTTC
TRBD1	few	TRBV11-2	TRBJ2-1	CASSPGTGGKDEQFF	TGTGCCAGCAGCCCGGGGACAGGGGGCAAGGATGAGCAGTTCTTC
TRBD2	few	TRBV7-2	TRBJ2-1	CASSLRAGVPYNEQFF	TGTGCCAGCAGCTTAAGAGCGGGAGTCCCCTACAATGAGCAGTTCTTC
.	few	TRBV29-1	TRBJ1-1	CSVGREGAEAFF	TGCAGCGTTGGAAGGGAGGGGGCTGAAGCTTTCTTT
TRBD1	few	TRBV3-1	TRBJ2-3	CASSLRQGADTQYF	TGTGCCAGCAGCCTTCGACAGGGTGCAGATACGCAGTATTTT
.	.	TRBV23-1	TRBJ2-7	CASRDRSRPIDEQYF	TGCGCCAGCAGAGACAGGTCTAGGCCGATCGACGAGCAGTACTTC
TRBD1	.	TRBV11-2	TRBJ2-1	CASLIRDRAGHEQFF	TGTGCCAGCCTAATCCGGGACAGGGCAGGTCATGAGCAGTTCTTC
.	many	TRBV5-1	TRBJ1-6	CASSEEGNNSPLHF	TGCGCCAGCAGCGAAGAAGGGAATAATTCACCCCTCCACTTT
TRBD1	.	TRBV7-9	TRBJ2-4	CASSLVVTGENIQYF	TGTGCCAGCAGCTTAGTAGTGACAGGGGAAAACATTCAGTACTTC
.	.	TRBV27	TRBJ2-6	CASSLFAAGWSGANVLTF	TGTGCCAGCAGTTTATTCGCCGCGGGCTGGAGCGGGGCCAACGTCCTGACTTTC
.	few	TRBV5-1	TRBJ1-2	CASSPRLGGNGYTF	TGCGCCAGCAGCCCGAGGTTGGGGGGGAATGGCTACACCTTC
TRBD2	.	TRBV7-3	TRBJ2-1	CASSLQGVAGGIYEQFF	TGTGCCAGCAGCCTCCAAGGGGTAGCGGGGGGAATCTATGAGCAGTTCTTC
TRBD1	many	TRBV12-3/TRBV12-4	TRBJ1-2	CASSPQGRGYTF	TGTGCCAGCAGCCCACAGGGGCGAGGCTACACCTTC
.	.	TRBV7-2	TRBJ1-3	CASSYLAGDGNTIYF	TGTGCCAGCAGCTACCTCGCAGGGGATGGAAACACCATATATTTT
TRBD1	.	TRBV4-2	TRBJ2-2	CASSPQPGTGMTGELFF	TGTGCCAGCAGCCCACAACCCGGGACAGGGATGACCGGGGAGCTGTTTTTT
.	.	TRBV6-1	TRBJ2-7	CASRLRGGDPYEQYF	TGTGCCAGCAGGCTGAGGGGGGGGGATCCCTACGAGCAGTACTTC
TRBD1	few	TRBV7-9	TRBJ1-1	CASSPGTGRTEAFF	TGTGCCAGCAGCCCCGGGACAGGCCGGACTGAAGCTTTCTTT
TRBD1	few	TRBV20-1	TRBJ1-1	CSASQGAQDTEAFF	TGCAGTGCTTCACAGGGGGCGCAGGACACTGAAGCTTTCTTT
.	few	TRBV24-1	TRBJ2-2	CATGSGNTGELFF	TGTGCCACCGGATCAGGGAACACCGGGGAGCTGTTTTTT
.	.	TRBV25-1	TRBJ1-4	CASSEYFREKLFF	TGTGCCAGCAGTGAATATTTCCGAGAAAAACTGTTTTTT
.	.	TRBV20-1	TRBJ2-1	CSAPKGLVYNEQFF	TGCAGTGCCCCAAAAGGACTGGTCTACAATGAGCAGTTCTTC
.	.	TRBV11-1	TRBJ2-2	CASSFGRGDDTGELFF	TGTGCCAGCAGCTTCGGCAGGGGTGATGACACCGGGGAGCTGTTTTTT
.	few	TRBV24-1	TRBJ2-3	CATGVTEGTDTQYF	TGTGCCACCGGCGTGACAGAGGGCACAGATACGCAGTATTTT
.	few	TRBV29-1	TRBJ2-5	CSSKAGGKETQYF	TGCAGCTCTAAGGCTGGGGGGAAAGAGACCCAGTACTTC
TRBD2	.	TRBV24-1	TRBJ2-1	CATSDSGGVEDEQFF	TGTGCCACCAGTGATTCGGGGGGAGTAGAGGATGAGCAGTTCTTC